Listed below are T cell receptor beta chains from one sample, sequenced in a study of glioma-infiltrating T cells. TCRdb analysed the multiplex PCR reads with MiXCR anew, one entry per CDR3 protein. The table records about 93,000 distinct CDR3 sequences, around 40% of them present only once. Sample: glioma tissue, nonneoplastic brain tissue, or PBMCs (not recorded which). These receptors all stem from a human donor with low-grade glioma or glioblastoma, undergoing nonglioma brain surgery, or in good health (not recorded which). The conserved cysteine and the conserved F or W are not part of the CDR3 here. A D gene is named only where the DNA matches it firmly.

TRBV6-2/TRBV6-3,TRBD1,ASSYDRARDNSPLH
TRBV7-9,-,ASSLGGGNTEAF
TRBV2,TRBD1,ASSEGQGQGSSTDKQY
TRBV20-1,-,SASDLSSYNEQF
TRBV11-2,TRBD1,ASSLETGYQPQH
TRBV7-2,-,ASSQGTGHSTEAF
TRBV7-2,-,ASSLDMDYEQF
TRBV28,TRBD1,ASSVGGQGRTEAF
TRBV7-2,-,ASSLVTRGIQY
TRBV6-5,TRBD1,ASSYGQGVGYT
TRBV11-2,TRBD2,ASSLLAGVREQY